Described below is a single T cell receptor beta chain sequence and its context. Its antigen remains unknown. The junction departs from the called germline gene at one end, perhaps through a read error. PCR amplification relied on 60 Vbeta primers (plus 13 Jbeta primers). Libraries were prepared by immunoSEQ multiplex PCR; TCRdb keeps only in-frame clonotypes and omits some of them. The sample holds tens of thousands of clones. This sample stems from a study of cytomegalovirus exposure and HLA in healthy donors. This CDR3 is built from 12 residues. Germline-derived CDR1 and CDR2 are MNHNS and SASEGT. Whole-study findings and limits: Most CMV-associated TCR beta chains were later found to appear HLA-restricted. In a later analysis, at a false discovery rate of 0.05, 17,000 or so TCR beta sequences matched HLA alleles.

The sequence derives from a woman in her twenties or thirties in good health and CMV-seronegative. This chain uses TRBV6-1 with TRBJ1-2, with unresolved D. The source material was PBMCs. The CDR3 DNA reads TGTGCCAGCAGTGAAGCGAGGCCGAATTTAATCTTC. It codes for CASSEARPNLIF.